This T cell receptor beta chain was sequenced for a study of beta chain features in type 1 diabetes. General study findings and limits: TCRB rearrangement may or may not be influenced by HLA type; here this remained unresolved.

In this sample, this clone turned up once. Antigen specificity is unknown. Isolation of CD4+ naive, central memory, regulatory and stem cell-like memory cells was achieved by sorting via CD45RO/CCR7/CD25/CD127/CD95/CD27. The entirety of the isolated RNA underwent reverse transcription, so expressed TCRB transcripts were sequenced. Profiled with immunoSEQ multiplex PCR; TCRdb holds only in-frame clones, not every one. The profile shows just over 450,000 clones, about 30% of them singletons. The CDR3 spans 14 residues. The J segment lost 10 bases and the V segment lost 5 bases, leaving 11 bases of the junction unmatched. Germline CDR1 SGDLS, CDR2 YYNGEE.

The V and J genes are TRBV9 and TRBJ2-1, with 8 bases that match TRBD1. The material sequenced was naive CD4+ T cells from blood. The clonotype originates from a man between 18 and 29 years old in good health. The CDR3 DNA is TGTGCCAGCAGACTCGGACAGGGTCAAGGGGAGCAGTTCTTC. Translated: CASRLGQGQGEQFF.